The clone carrying this TCR beta chain turned up a few times. Its antigen remains unknown. The data are from a study of cytomegalovirus exposure and HLA in healthy donors. General study points: A later analysis found that most CMV-associated TCR beta chains appeared HLA-restricted. In a later analysis, a missense DCLRE1C variant was linked to TCR beta V- and J-gene trimming. In vitro work confirmed that a few CMV-associated chains recognize CMV antigens.

Both 60 Vbeta primers and 13 Jbeta primers went into the PCR. Libraries were prepared by immunoSEQ multiplex PCR; TCRdb keeps only in-frame clonotypes and omits some of them. This table holds over 110,000 clones, 73% found once. The V gene lost 6 bases and the J gene lost 2 bases, with 12 bases spanning the gap. The CDR3 consists of 14 residues. Per germline, CDR1 LNHDA and CDR2 SQIVND (reference sequence). Sequenced material: PBMCs. The chain combines TRBV19 with TRBJ2-3; D is uncertain. This receptor was obtained from a woman aged 40 to 50 in good health and CMV-seronegative. The CDR3 bases are TGTGCCAGTAGGTCCGAGCTATACACAGATACGCAGTATTTT. Protein: CASRSELYTDTQYF.